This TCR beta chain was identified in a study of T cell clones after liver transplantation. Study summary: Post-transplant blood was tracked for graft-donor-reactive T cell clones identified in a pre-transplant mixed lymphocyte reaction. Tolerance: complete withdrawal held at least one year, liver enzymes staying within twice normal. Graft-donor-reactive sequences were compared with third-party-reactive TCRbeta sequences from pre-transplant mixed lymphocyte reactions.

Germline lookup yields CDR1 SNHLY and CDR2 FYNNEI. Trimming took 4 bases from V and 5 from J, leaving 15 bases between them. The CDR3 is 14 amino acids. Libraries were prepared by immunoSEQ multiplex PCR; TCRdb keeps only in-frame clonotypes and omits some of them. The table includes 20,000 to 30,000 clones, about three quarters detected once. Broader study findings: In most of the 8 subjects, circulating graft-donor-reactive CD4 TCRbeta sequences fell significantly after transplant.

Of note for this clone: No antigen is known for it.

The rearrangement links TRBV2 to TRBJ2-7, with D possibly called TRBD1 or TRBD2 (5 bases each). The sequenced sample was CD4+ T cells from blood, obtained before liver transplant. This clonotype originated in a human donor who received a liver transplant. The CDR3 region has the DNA TGTGCCAGCAGTGTAAGAGGGGCTTGGGACGAGCAGTACTTC. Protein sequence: CASSVRGAWDEQYF.